This T cell receptor beta chain is drawn from a study of blood T cell repertoires in COVID-19 (dated by TCRdb to the early 2020s). Some background on the complete study: Samples from collaborators originated in the United States, Italy and Spain and spanned both the acute and convalescent phases of COVID-19. The sample metadata nearly always contained a de-identified subject ID, COVID-19 status, age in years and sex. Samples came from the ongoing ImmuneRACE study (first 160 participants) plus 1,254 subjects from 6 global collaborators. Deeply sampled blood TCRbeta repertoires from subjects exposed to, actively infected with, or recovered from COVID-19 were included in the dataset. Where available, HLA class I and class II types were obtained from metadata supplied by the sample provider rather than from assay-based typing. The material from the prospective study consisted of cDNA or gDNA derived from T cells, B-cell-depleted T cells, or PBMCs. The repertoires were made available in a free public database intended to serve as a resource for research on the immune response to SARS-CoV-2.

The immunoSEQ Assay, a bias-controlled multiplex PCR, was used to amplify TCRbeta CDR3 regions from genomic DNA. As for the original processing: The number of nucleated cells in each sample was estimated by amplification of reference gene primers within the assay. To quantify the absolute abundance of each unique TCRbeta CDR3 rearrangement, sequence reads were collapsed and filtered. For each sample, productive Simpson clonality was calculated by taking the square root of Simpson's diversity index across productive rearrangements. TCRdb re-hosts the immuneACCESS table, in-frame sequences only. Its copies lack some clones; in the studies checked, an unresolved V gene accounts for under half of them, and the cause for the rest is not known. From that table come the V and J calls and clone size; the DNA was used to work out D and trimming. A total of 95,000 to 150,000 clones appear in this sample, around 89% of them only once. 1.5% of the sample lies in the top ten.

Paper-wide results and their limitations: How much clinical and demographic metadata was included differed by source and by participant, and the metadata was provided uncurated.

Regarding this clone: Its antigen is unknown. Per-base quality was not reported, and no clone a single base away is much larger than it.

Collaborating institutions collected whole blood in K2EDTA tubes following their own protocols. Collaborator samples were shipped for TCRbeta analysis as frozen whole blood, isolated PBMCs, or DNA extracted from either sample type. The sequence derives from a human donor in a cohort sampled during active COVID-19. The specimen was peripheral blood.

For the CDR3, the sequence is CASSLGGQGGYEQYF. The DNA sequence is given as TGCGCCAGCAGCTTGGGTGGTCAGGGGGGCTACGAGCAGTACTTC. The chain is encoded by TRBV5-1 joined to TRBJ2-7, with TRBD1 tentatively as D gene (7 bases match). The CDR3 sequence holds 15 residues, the cysteine and phenylalanine included. The only DNA kept is the CDR3, 45 bases in frame from the first base. The CDR1 and CDR2 encoded by the germline V gene are SGHRS and YFSETQ. V sheds 0 bases and J sheds 3 bases, leaving 13 bases between their ends.